A single T cell receptor (beta chain) is shown here with its context. What it binds is unknown. Clones were sequenced by immunoSEQ multiplex PCR, and TCRdb holds only the in-frame ones, with some missing. The sample holds about 150,000 clones; 90% to 95% are singletons and the top ten take about 3.7%. This record comes from a study of T cell responses to AZD1222 COVID-19 vaccine. V lost 0 bases to trimming and J lost 5 bases; unmatched junction nucleotides: 10. There are 17 residues in the CDR3. Germline V gene lookup returns CDR1 LNHDA and CDR2 SQIVND (reference sequence). Regarding the study as a whole: Dominant CD4 TCR responses targeted spike regions 160-218 and 743-854.

This TCR was sampled from an adult in good health. This chain links TRBV19 with TRBJ2-3; 8 nucleotides agree with TRBD2. The source material was peripheral blood, sampled on day 0 of AZD1222 vaccination. The CDR3 here is CASSIDQGLAGRDTQYF. The CDR3 DNA follows: TGTGCCAGTAGTATAGATCAGGGTCTAGCGGGCAGAGATACGCAGTATTTT.